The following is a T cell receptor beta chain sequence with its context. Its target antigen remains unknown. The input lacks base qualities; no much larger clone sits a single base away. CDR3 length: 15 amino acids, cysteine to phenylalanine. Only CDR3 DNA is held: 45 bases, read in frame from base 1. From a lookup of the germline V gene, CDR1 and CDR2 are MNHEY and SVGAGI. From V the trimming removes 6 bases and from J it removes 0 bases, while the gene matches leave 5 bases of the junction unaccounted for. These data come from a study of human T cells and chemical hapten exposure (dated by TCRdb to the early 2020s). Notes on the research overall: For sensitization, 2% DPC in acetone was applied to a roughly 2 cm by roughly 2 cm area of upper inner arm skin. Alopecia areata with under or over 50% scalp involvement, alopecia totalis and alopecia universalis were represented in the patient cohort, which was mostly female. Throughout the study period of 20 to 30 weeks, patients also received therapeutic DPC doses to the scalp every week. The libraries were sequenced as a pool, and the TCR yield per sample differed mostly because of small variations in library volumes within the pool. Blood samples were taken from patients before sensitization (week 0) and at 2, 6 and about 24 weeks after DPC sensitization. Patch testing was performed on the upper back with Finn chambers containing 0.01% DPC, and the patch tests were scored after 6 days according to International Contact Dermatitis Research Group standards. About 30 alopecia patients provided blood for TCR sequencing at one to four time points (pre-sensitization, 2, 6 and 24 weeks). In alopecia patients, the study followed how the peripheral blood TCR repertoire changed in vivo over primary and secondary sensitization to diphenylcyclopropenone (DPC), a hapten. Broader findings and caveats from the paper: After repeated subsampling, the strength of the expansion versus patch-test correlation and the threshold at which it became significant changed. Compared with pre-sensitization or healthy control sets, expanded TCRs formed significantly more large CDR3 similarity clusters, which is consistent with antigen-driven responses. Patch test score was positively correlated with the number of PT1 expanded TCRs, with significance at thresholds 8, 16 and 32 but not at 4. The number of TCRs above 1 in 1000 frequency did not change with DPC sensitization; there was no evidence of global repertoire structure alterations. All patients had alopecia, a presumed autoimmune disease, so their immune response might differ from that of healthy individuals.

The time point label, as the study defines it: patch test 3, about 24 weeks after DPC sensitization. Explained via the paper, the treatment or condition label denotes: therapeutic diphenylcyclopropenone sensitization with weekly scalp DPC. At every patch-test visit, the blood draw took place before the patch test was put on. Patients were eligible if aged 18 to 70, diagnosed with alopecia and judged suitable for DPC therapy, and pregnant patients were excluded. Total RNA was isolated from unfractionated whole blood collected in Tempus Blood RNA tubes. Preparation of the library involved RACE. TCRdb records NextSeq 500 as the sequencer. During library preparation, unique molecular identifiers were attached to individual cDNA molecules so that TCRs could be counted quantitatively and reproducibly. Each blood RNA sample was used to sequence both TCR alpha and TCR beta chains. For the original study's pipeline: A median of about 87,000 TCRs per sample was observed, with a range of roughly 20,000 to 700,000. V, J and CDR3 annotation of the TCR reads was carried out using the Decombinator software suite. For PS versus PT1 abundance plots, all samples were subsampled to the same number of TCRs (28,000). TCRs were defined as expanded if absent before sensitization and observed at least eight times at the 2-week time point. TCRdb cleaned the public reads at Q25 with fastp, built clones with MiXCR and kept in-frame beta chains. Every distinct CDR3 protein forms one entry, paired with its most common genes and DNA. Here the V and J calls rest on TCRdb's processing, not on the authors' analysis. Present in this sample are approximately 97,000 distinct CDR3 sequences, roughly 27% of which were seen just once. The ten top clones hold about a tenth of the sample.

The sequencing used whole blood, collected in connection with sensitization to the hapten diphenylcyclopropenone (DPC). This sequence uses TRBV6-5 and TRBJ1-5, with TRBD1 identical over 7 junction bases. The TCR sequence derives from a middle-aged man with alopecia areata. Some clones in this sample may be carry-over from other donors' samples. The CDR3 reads CASRRGQHSNQPQHF. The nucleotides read TGTGCCAGCAGAAGGGGACAGCATAGCAATCAGCCCCAGCATTTT.